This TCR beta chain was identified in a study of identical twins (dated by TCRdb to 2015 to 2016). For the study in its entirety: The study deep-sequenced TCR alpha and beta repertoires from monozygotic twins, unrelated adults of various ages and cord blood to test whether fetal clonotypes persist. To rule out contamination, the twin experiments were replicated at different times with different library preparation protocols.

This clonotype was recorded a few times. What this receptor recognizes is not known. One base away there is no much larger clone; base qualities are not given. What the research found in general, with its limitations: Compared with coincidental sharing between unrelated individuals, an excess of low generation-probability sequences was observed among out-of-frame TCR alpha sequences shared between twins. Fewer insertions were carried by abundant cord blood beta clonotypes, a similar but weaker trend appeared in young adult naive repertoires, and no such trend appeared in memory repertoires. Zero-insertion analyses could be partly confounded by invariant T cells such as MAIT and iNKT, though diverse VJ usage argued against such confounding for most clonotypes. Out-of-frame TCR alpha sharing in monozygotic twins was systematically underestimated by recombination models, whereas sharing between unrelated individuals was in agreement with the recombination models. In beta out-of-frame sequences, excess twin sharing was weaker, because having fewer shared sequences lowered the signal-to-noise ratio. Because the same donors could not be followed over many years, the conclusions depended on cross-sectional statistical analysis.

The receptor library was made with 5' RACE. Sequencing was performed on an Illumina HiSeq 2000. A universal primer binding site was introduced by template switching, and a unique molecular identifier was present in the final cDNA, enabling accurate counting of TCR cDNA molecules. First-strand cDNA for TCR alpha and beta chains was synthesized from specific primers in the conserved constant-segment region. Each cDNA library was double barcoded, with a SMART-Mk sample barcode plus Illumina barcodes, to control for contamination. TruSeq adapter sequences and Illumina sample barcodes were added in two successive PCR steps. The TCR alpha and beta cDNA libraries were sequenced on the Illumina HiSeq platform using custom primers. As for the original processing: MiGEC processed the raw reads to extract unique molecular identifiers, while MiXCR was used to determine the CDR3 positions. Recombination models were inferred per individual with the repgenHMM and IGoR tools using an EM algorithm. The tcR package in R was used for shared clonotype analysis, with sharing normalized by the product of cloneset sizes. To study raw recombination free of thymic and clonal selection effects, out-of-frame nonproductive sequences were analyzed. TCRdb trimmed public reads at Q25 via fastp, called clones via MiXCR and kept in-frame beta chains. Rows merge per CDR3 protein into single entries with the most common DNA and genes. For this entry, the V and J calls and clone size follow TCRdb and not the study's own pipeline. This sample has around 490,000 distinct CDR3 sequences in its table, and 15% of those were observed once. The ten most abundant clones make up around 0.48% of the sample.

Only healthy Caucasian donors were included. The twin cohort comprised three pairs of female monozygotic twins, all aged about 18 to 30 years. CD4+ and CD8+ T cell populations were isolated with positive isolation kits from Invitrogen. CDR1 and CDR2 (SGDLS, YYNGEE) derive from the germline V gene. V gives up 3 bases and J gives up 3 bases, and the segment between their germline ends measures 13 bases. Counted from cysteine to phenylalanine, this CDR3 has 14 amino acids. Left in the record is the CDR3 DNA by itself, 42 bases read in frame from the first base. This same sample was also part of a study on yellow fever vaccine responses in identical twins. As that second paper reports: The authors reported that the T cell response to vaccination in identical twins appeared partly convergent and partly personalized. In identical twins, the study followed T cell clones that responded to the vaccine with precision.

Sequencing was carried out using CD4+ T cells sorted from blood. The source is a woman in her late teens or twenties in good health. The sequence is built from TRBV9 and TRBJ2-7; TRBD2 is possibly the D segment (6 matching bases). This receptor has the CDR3 CASSESDYRYEQYF. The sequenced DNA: TGTGCCAGCAGCGAGTCGGACTACCGCTACGAGCAGTACTTC.